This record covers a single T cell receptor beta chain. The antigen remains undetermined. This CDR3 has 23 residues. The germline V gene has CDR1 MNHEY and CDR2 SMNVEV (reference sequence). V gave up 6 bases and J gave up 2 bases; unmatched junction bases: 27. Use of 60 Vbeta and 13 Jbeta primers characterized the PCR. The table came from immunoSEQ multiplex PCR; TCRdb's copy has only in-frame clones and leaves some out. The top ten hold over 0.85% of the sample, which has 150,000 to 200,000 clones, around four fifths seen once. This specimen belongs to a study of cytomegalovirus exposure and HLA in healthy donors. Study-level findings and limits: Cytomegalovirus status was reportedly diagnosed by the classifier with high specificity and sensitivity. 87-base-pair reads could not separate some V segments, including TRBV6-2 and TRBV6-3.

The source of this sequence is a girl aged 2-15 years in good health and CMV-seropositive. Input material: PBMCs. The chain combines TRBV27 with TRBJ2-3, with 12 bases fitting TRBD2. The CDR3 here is CASSLRPLILAGGIAGPTDTQYF. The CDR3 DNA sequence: TGTGCCAGCAGCCTTCGGCCCCTTATTCTAGCGGGAGGGATAGCCGGACCCACAGATACGCAGTATTTT.